Below are 12 T cell receptor beta chains sequenced from a single sample in a study of CD8+ T cells in alopecia areata. After isolation, RNA underwent reverse transcription to generate cDNA as the sequencing template. Here immunoSEQ multiplex PCR was the method, and the copy in TCRdb shows in-frame clones only, minus some. This table has approximately 300,000 clones, roughly 60% appearing once. Sample treatment: oral pan-JAK inhibitor, 5-10 mg twice daily. The sample in question was CD4+ T cells sorted from blood, obtained at week 24, from a patient treated with tofacitinib. The receptor source for this set is a human donor with alopecia areata.

The V call is TRBV15, the J call TRBJ2-5; the match to TRBD2 covers 12 bases. Germline CDR1 reads LNHNV; CDR2 reads YYDKDF (reference sequence). This CDR3 comprises 16 residues. With V trimmed by 1 base and J by 2 bases, 2 bases remained unmatched. CDR3 loop: CATSRATSGGQETQYF. The CDR3 region has the DNA TGTGCCACCAGCAGAGCGACTAGCGGGGGACAAGAGACCCAGTACTTC. Filled out from reference TRBV15 and TRBJ2-5, the complete variable domain reads DAMVIQNPRYQVTQFGKPVTLSCSQTLNHNVMYWYQQKSSQAPKLLFHYYDKDFNNEADTPDNFQSRRPNTSFCFLDIRSPGLGDTAMYLCATSRATSGGQETQYFGPGTRLLVL.

This sequence joins TRBV9 and TRBJ1-6; no reliable D call. Germline CDR1 and CDR2: SGDLS and YYNGEE. There are 15 residues in the CDR3. Between the trimmed V and J ends, which lost 3 bases and 7 bases, there was a span of 14 bases. The CDR3 protein is CASSAGPLDNSPLHF. The CDR3 DNA sequence: TGTGCCAGCAGCGCCGGGCCCCTGGACAATTCACCCCTCCACTTT.

The V gene is TRBV6-5, the J gene TRBJ2-2; 7 bases map to TRBD1. CDR3 length: 12 residues. The ends lost 5 bases at V and 9 bases at J; junction bases unmatched: 3. The germline gives CDR1 MNHEY, CDR2 SVGAGI. The chain's CDR3 is CASSGTVWELFF. The CDR3 nucleotides read TGTGCCAGCAGTGGGACAGTTTGGGAGCTGTTTTTT.

CDR3: CSAMPGYEQYF. The CDR3 DNA reads as TGCAGTGCCATGCCAGGGTACGAGCAGTACTTC. The rearrangement links TRBV20-1 to TRBJ2-7, with D maybe TRBD1 (5 bases). Between the trimmed V and J ends, which lost 6 bases and 4 bases, there was a span of 10 bases. The CDR3 totals 11 residues. Germline CDR1 is DFQATT and CDR2 is SNEGSKA (reference sequence).

The V gene is TRBV30, the J gene TRBJ2-5, with TRBD2 as a possible D gene (7 bases). Germline CDR1 reads GTSNPN; CDR2 reads SVGIG (reference sequence). Trimming pared 3 bases from V and 4 bases from J, leaving 18 bases between. The CDR3 loop spans 15 amino acids. The CDR3: CAWSAGARGGETQYF. CDR3 coding DNA: TGTGCCTGGAGCGCGGGGGCTAGGGGAGGAGAGACCCAGTACTTC.

In its sample, this clone was seen a few times. The V and J genes are TRBV5-1 and TRBJ1-5; possibly TRBD1 for D (6 bases). Trimming pared 0 bases from V and 5 bases from J, leaving 9 bases between. The CDR3 runs 14 residues. CDR1 and CDR2 from the germline V gene are SGHRS and YFSETQ. CDR3 amino acids: CASSLEQGHQPQHF. The DNA of the CDR3 is TGCGCCAGCAGCTTGGAACAGGGCCATCAGCCCCAGCATTTT.

The chain links TRBV5-5 to TRBJ2-5; TRBD2 might be the D (5 bases). The CDR3 runs 12 residues. Trimming took off 4 bases at V and 5 bases at J, with 9 bases between the two ends. Germline V CDR1 and CDR2: SGHKS, YYEKEE (reference sequence). The CDR3 reads CASSGGRETQYF. CDR3 nucleotides: TGTGCCAGCAGCGGCGGGCGGGAGACCCAGTACTTC.

This rearrangement joins TRBV7-6 to TRBJ2-7; 7 bases fit TRBD1. The CDR3 is 14 residues long. Germline V gene data show CDR1 as SGHVS and CDR2 as FNYEAQ. J gave up 4 bases and V 5 bases, and 8 bases lay outside the gene matches. The CDR3 here is CASSPWDSQYEQYF. CDR3 bases: TGTGCCAGCAGCCCCTGGGACAGTCAGTACGAGCAGTACTTC.

In its sample, this clone was seen a few times. The chain uses TRBV7-9 and TRBJ1-3; 7 bases align to TRBD1. This CDR3 is built from 13 residues. Germline lookup yields CDR1 SEHNR and CDR2 FQNEAQ (reference sequence). V gave up 7 bases and J gave up 4 bases; unmatched junction bases: 4. The CDR3 loop is CASTETGGNTIYF. In nucleotides, the CDR3 is TGTGCCAGCACGGAGACAGGGGGAAACACCATATATTTT.

This chain links TRBV7-9 with TRBJ1-1, with TRBD1 identical over 7 bases. CDR1 is SEHNR and CDR2 is FQNEAQ in the germline V gene (reference sequence). The CDR3 runs 13 residues. V was clipped by 5 bases and J by 4 bases; unmatched bases: 4. As DNA, the CDR3 is TGTGCCAGCAGCCCCAGGGGGGGCACTGAAGCTTTCTTT. Translation: CASSPRGGTEAFF.

The CDR3 sequence is CASSQDRGSQETQYF. Here the CDR3 DNA reads TGCGCCAGCAGCCAAGATAGGGGCAGCCAAGAGACCCAGTACTTC. The rearrangement uses TRBV4-1 and TRBJ2-5, with D possibly matching TRBD1 (5 bases). V was trimmed by 0 bases and J by 1 base, leaving 9 bases between them. The CDR3 runs 15 residues. CDR1 is MGHRA and CDR2 is YSYEKL in the germline V gene.

This clone was counted a few times. The chain combines TRBV5-1 with TRBJ2-2; D gene unclear. The CDR3 totals 14 residues. The germline CDR1 and CDR2 sequences are SGHRS and YFSETQ. Deletions cut 3 bases from V and 3 bases from J, with 9 bases between. DNA of the CDR3: TGCGCCAGCAGCTACGACGGAGACACCGGGGAGCTGTTTTTT. Encoded protein: CASSYDGDTGELFF. Full variable domain (rest looked up from reference TRBV5-1 and TRBJ2-2): KAGVTQTPRYLIKTRGQQVTLSCSPISGHRSVSWYQQTPGQGLQFLFEYFSETQRNKGNFPGRFSGRQFSNSRSEMNVSTLELGDSALYLCASSYDGDTGELFFGEGSRLTVL.